This TCR beta chain was captured in a study of shared clonotypes between healthy human individuals. Profiled with immunoSEQ multiplex PCR; TCRdb holds only in-frame clones, not every one. The data show some 1,900,000 clones, 85% to 95% seen once. Selected positively for CCR7 and CD45RO-negative, naive CD8 cells excluded terminally differentiated effector memory CD45RA+ cells. CDR1 and CDR2 (germline): SEHNR, FQNEAQ (reference sequence). V gave up 2 bases and J gave up 3 bases, with 7 bases separating them. This CDR3 comprises 13 residues. The receptor was isolated from a man in his late teens or twenties in good health. Sequenced material: naive CD8+ T cells sorted from blood. The V gene is TRBV7-9, the J gene TRBJ1-2; no definite D call. The CDR3 loop reads CASSLPGYYGYTF. DNA of the CDR3: TGTGCCAGCAGCTTACCGGGTTACTATGGCTACACCTTC.